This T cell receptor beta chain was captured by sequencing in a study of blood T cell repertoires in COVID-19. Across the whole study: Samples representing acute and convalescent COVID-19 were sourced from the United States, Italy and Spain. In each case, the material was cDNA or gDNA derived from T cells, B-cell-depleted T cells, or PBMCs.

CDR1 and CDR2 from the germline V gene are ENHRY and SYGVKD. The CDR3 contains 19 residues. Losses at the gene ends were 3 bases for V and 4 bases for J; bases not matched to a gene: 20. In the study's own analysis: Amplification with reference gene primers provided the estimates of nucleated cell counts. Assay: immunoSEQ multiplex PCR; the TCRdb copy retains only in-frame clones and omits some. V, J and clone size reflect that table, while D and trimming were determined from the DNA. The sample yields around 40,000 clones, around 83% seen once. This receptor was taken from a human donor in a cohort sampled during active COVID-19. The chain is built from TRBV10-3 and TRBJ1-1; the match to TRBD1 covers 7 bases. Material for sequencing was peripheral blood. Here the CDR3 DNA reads TGTGCCATCAGTGACCCCATCAAGCGGGCAGGGGGTGGAGGCACTGAAGCTTTCTTT. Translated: CAISDPIKRAGGGGTEAFF.